This T cell receptor (beta chain) was captured in a study of blood T cell repertoires in COVID-19. On the study more broadly: Some COVID-19 samples were acute and others convalescent; all came from the United States, Italy and Spain.

Authors' methods: Quantification of nucleated cells was approximated via reference gene primer amplification. Assay: immunoSEQ multiplex PCR; the TCRdb copy retains only in-frame clones and omits some. V, J and clone size are those of that table, while D and trimming were read from the DNA. The data show 180,000 or so clones, with less than 90% seen just once and 14% held by the top ten. From germline, CDR1 is SGHRS and CDR2 YFSETQ. The V and J ends lost 7 bases and 6 bases, in that order; junction bases with no gene match: 12. The CDR3 runs 14 residues. Patients in Seattle were enrolled during active infection, then followed longitudinally. Only one count was recorded for this clone.

The receptor was isolated from a woman aged 70-85 years with COVID-19, enrolled during active disease. The source material was peripheral blood. The rearrangement links TRBV5-1 to TRBJ1-1, with TRBD1 matching 7 bases. The CDR3 protein is CASGRQGRSAEAFF. The CDR3 nucleotides are TGCGCCAGCGGTCGACAGGGCCGTTCTGCTGAAGCTTTCTTT.